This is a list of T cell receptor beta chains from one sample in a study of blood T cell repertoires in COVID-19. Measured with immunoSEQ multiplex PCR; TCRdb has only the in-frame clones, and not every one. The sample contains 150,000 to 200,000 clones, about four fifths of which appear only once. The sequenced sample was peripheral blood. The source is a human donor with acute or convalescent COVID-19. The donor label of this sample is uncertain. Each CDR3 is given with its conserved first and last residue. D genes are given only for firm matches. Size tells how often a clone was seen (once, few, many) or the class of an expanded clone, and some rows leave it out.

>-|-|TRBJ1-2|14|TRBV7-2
CASSLTYVNYGYTF
TGTGCCAGCAGCTTAACATACGTCAACTATGGCTACACCTTC
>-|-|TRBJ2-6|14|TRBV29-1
CSVGNRTGANVLTF
TGCAGCGTTGGCAACAGGACTGGGGCCAACGTCCTGACTTTC
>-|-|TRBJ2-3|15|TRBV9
CASSVSVSRTDTQYF
TGTGCCAGCAGCGTATCCGTTTCTAGGACAGATACGCAGTATTTT
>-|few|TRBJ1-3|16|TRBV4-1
CASSQSESTRGNTIYF
TGCGCCAGCAGCCAATCAGAGAGTACCAGGGGAAACACCATATATTTT
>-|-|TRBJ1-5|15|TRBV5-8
CASSLGQGKGQPQHF
TGTGCCAGCAGCTTGGGCCAGGGCAAGGGACAGCCCCAGCATTTT
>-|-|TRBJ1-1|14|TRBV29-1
CSAAATVMNTEAFF
TGCAGCGCCGCAGCGACAGTCATGAACACTGAAGCTTTCTTT
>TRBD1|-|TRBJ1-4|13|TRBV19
CASGNRGREKLFF
TGTGCCAGTGGGAACAGGGGAAGAGAAAAACTGTTTTTT
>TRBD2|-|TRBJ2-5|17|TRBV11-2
CASSLFRLAGEMETQYF
TGTGCCAGCAGCTTATTTCGACTAGCGGGAGAAATGGAGACCCAGTACTTC
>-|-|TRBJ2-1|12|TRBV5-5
CASSLSLNEQFF
TGTGCCAGCAGCTTATCCCTTAATGAGCAGTTCTTC
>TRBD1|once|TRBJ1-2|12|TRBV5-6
CASSPGQYGYTF
TGTGCCAGCAGCCCGGGACAGTATGGCTACACCTTC
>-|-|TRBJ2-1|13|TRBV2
CASSEFRGNEQFF
TGTGCCAGCAGTGAATTTCGGGGCAATGAGCAGTTCTTC
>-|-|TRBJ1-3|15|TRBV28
CASSSGLVSGNTIYF
TGTGCCAGCAGTTCGGGACTGGTCTCTGGAAACACCATATATTTT
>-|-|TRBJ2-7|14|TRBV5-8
CASSLDGAAYEQYF
TGTGCCAGCAGCTTGGATGGAGCTGCCTACGAGCAGTACTTC
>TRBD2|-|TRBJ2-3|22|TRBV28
CASKRFSPAKSRLAGGPDTQYF
TGTGCCAGCAAGAGATTCAGTCCTGCCAAATCCCGACTAGCGGGAGGGCCCGATACGCAGTATTTT
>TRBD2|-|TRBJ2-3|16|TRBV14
CASRPGLAGSTDTQYF
TGTGCCAGCAGACCCGGACTAGCGGGGAGCACAGATACGCAGTATTTT
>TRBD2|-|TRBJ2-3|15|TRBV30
CAWNLAGGGTDTQYF
TGTGCCTGGAACCTAGCGGGGGGGGGCACAGATACGCAGTATTTT
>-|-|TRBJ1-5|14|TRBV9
CASSPGAGNQPQHF
TGTGCCAGCAGCCCAGGGGCGGGTAATCAGCCCCAGCATTTT
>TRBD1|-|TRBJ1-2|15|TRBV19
CASSIVGTVNYGYTF
TGTGCCAGTAGTATAGTAGGGACAGTGAACTATGGCTACACCTTC
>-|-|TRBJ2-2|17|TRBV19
CASSYFGGLLDTGELFF
TGTGCCAGTAGTTACTTCGGGGGTCTCCTTGATACCGGGGAGCTGTTTTTT
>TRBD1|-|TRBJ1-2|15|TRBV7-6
CASSLTQGTPLGYTF
TGTGCCAGCAGCTTAACACAGGGGACCCCGTTAGGCTACACCTTC
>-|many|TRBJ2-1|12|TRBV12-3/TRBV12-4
CASRPDYPEQFF
TGTGCCAGCAGGCCGGACTACCCCGAGCAGTTCTTC
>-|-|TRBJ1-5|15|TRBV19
CASSIGREGNQPQHF
TGTGCCAGTAGTATAGGCAGGGAGGGCAATCAGCCCCAGCATTTT
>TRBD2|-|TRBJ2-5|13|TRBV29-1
CSVDAGGGETQYF
TGCAGCGTTGATGCGGGAGGGGGGGAGACCCAGTACTTC
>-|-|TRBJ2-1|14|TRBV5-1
CASSYGQNSNEQFF
TGCGCCAGCAGCTATGGACAGAACAGCAATGAGCAGTTCTTC
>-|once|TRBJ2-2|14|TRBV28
CASRGWGNTGELFF
TGTGCCTCTCGGGGGTGGGGGAACACCGGGGAGCTGTTTTTT
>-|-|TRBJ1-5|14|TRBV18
CASSPLKSNQPQHF
TGTGCCAGCTCACCCCTAAAGAGCAATCAGCCCCAGCATTTT
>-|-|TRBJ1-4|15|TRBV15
CATSRDGGPREKLFF
TGTGCCACCAGCAGAGACGGCGGGCCCAGGGAAAAACTGTTTTTT
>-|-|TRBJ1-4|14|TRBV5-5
CASSADSLDEKLFF
TGTGCCAGCAGCGCGGACAGCCTGGATGAAAAACTGTTTTTT
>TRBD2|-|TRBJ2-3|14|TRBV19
CASSLAVNTDTQYF
TGTGCCAGTTCACTAGCGGTTAACACAGATACGCAGTATTTT
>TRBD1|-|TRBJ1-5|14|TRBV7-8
CASSLGTGYQPQHF
TGTGCCAGCAGCTTAGGGACAGGCTATCAGCCCCAGCATTTT
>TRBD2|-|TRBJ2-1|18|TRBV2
CASSESPTSGGPLDEQFF
TGTGCCAGCAGTGAAAGCCCGACTAGCGGGGGGCCCCTCGATGAGCAGTTCTTC
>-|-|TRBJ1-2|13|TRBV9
CASSVRPGVGYTF
TGTGCCAGCAGCGTAAGGCCCGGGGTTGGCTACACCTTC
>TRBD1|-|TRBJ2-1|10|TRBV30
CAGYRGPEFF
TGTGCCGGCTACAGGGGGCCCGAGTTCTTC
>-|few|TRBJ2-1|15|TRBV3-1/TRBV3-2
CASSQMLGARNEQFF
TGTGCCAGCAGCCAGATGTTGGGGGCCCGTAATGAGCAGTTCTTC
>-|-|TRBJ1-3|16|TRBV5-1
CASSTTGRGSGNTIYF
TGCGCCAGCAGCACAACAGGGCGCGGCTCTGGAAACACCATATATTTT
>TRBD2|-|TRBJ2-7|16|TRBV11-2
CASSLDGLAGGNEQYF
TGTGCCAGCAGCTTAGATGGGCTAGCGGGAGGCAACGAGCAGTACTTC
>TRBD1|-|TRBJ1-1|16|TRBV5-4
CASSPGQGGWNTEAFF
TGTGCCAGCAGCCCCGGACAGGGAGGGTGGAACACTGAAGCTTTCTTT
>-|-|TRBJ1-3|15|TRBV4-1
CASSQGAAPGNTIYF
TGCGCCAGCAGCCAGGGAGCAGCCCCCGGAAACACCATATATTTT
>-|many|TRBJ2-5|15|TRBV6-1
CASSEEVRDQETQYF
TGTGCCAGCAGTGAAGAGGTTCGGGACCAAGAGACCCAGTACTTC
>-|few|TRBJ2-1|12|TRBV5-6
CASRGGSHEQFF
TGTGCCAGCAGAGGAGGATCCCATGAGCAGTTCTTC
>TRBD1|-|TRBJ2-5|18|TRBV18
CASSSLWQGASSQETQYF
TGTGCCAGCTCATCCCTTTGGCAGGGGGCGAGTTCCCAAGAGACCCAGTACTTC